The 7 T cell receptor beta chains presented below share a single source sample, sequenced in a study of blood T cell repertoires in COVID-19. Produced via immunoSEQ multiplex PCR; TCRdb's table is partial and in-frame only. Among about 480,000 clones listed, 88% were seen once. Specimen: PBMCs or T cells enriched from blood (not recorded which). All receptors derive from a woman in her forties who had recovered from COVID-19.

The rearrangement uses TRBV14 and TRBJ2-1; 7 bases align to TRBD2. Germline V gene sequence: CDR1 SGHDN, CDR2 FVKESK. Trimming cost V 5 bases and J 2 bases; bases outside gene matches: 6. The CDR3 covers 15 residues. The CDR3 DNA is TGTGCCAGCAGCGTCAGCGGGAACCCCTACAATGAGCAGTTCTTC. This gives the protein CASSVSGNPYNEQFF.

The gene calls are TRBV6-5 and TRBJ2-7; 9 bases map to TRBD1. The CDR3 sequence is 13 residues long. Looked up from germline, CDR1 is MNHEY and CDR2 is SVGAGI. The junction had 8 bases not matched to a gene; V was cut back by 8 bases and J by 6 bases. CDR3 loop: CASGRTGVGEQYF. CDR3 nucleotide sequence: TGTGCCAGCGGGAGGACAGGGGTAGGCGAGCAGTACTTC.

The chain links TRBV13 to TRBJ2-5, with 11 bases fitting TRBD2. Trimming cost V 4 bases and J 8 bases; bases outside gene matches: 3. The CDR3 runs to 13 residues. Germline V lookup: CDR1 PRHDT, CDR2 FYEKMQ (reference sequence). In DNA, the CDR3 is TGTGCCAGCAGCTCTCTAGCGGGAGGTACCCAGTACTTC. Its translation: CASSSLAGGTQYF.

This clone was found once. The CDR3 DNA reads TGTGCCAGCAGCTTGGAATTAGCAAGAAAAGATACGCAGTATTTT. Protein sequence: CASSLELARKDTQYF. The chain links TRBV5-4 to TRBJ2-3; unclear D gene. V was pared by 0 bases and J by 5 bases, with 13 bases between. The CDR3 runs to 15 residues. Germline V CDR1 and CDR2: SGHNT, YYREEE (reference sequence).

DNA of the CDR3: TGTGCCAGCAGCTCAGGGGAGTCTGGAAACACCATATATTTT. The encoded protein is CASSSGESGNTIYF. This chain links TRBV7-2 with TRBJ1-3; tentative D call: TRBD1 (6 bases). The germline V and J ends were trimmed by 4 bases and 1 base, with 8 bases remaining between them. CDR3 length equals 14 residues. Germline V gives CDR1 SGHTA, CDR2 FQGNSA. Full variable domain (rest looked up from reference TRBV7-2 and TRBJ1-3): GAGVSQSPSNKVTEKGKDVELRCDPISGHTALYWYRQSLGQGLEFLIYFQGNSAPDKSGLPSDRFSAERTGGSVSTLTIQRTQQEDSAVYLCASSSGESGNTIYFGEGSWLTVV.

The V call is TRBV6-2 or TRBV6-3, the J call TRBJ1-5; weak D call: TRBD1 (6 bases). Trimming shortened V by 6 bases and J by 1 base, and 10 bases separated the two germline ends. CDR3 size: 14 residues. Germline V lookup: CDR1 MNHEY, CDR2 SVGEGT. The CDR3: CASSDRISNQPQHF. The DNA for the CDR3 is TGTGCCAGCAGCGACAGGATAAGCAATCAGCCCCAGCATTTT.

The chain joins TRBV5-6 to TRBJ1-1; 10 bases fit TRBD1. The V segment lost 3 bases and the J segment 3 bases; nucleotides outside the gene matches: 5. The CDR3 is 15 amino acids. The V gene's germline CDR1 is SGHDT and CDR2 YYEEEE. The CDR3 sequence is CASSSPGQGHTEAFF. DNA of the CDR3: TGTGCCAGCAGCTCACCGGGACAGGGGCACACTGAAGCTTTCTTT. Variable domain in full (rest from reference TRBV5-6 and TRBJ1-1): DAGVTQSPTHLIKTRGQQVTLRCSPKSGHDTVSWYQQALGQGPQFIFQYYEEEERQRGNFPDRFSGHQFPNYSSELNVNALLLGDSALYLCASSSPGQGHTEAFFGQGTRLTVV.